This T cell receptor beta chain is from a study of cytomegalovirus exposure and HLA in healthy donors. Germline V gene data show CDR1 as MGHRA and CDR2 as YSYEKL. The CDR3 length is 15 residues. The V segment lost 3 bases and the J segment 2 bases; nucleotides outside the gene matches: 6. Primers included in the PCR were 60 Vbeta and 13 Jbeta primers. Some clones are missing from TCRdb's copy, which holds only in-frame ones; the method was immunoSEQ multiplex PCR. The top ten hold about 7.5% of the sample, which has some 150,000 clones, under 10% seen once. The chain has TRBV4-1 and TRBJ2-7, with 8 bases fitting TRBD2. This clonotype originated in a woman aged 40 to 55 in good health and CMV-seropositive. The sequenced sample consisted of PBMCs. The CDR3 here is CASSQNSGAAYEQYF. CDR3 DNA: TGCGCCAGCAGCCAGAATAGCGGGGCGGCCTACGAGCAGTACTTC.